The clone carrying this T cell receptor beta chain was found once. TCRdb's table, derived via immunoSEQ multiplex PCR, lists solely in-frame clones and lacks some. The sample contains 200,000 to 250,000 clones, around 84% of which appear only once. The data are from a study of blood T cell repertoires in COVID-19. Germline CDR1 is LNHNV and CDR2 is YYDKDF (reference sequence). CDR3 length equals 17 residues. V lost 1 base to trimming and J lost 2 bases; unmatched junction nucleotides: 6. Sequencing was performed on peripheral blood. The sequence was collected from a woman aged 60 to 75 who had recovered from COVID-19. The chain employs TRBV15 and TRBJ2-1; TRBD2 matches 9 bases. The CDR3 spells CATSRGLAEVAYNEQFF. The CDR3, as DNA: TGTGCCACCAGCAGAGGACTAGCGGAGGTCGCCTACAATGAGCAGTTCTTC.